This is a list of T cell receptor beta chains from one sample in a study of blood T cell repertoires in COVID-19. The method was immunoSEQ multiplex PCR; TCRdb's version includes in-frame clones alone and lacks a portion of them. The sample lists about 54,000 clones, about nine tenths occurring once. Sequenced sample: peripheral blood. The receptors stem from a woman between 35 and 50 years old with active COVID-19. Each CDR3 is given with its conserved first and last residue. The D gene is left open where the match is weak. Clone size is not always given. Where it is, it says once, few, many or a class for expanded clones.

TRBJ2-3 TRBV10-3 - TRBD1 CAISDLGQGTDTQYF TGTGCCATCAGTGATCTGGGACAGGGAACAGATACGCAGTATTTT
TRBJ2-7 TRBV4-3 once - CASSQDRGWGEQYF TGCGCCAGCAGCCAAGATCGGGGGTGGGGCGAGCAGTACTTC
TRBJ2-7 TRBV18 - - CASSLDGVYYEQYF TGTGCCAGCTCACTCGACGGGGTCTACTACGAGCAGTACTTC
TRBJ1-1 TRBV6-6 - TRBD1 CASSKVGQGFTEAFF TGTGCCAGCAGTAAAGTAGGACAGGGCTTCACTGAAGCTTTCTTT
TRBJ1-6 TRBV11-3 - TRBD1 CASSWDRGVGNSPLHF TGTGCCAGCAGCTGGGACAGGGGTGTCGGTAATTCACCCCTCCACTTT
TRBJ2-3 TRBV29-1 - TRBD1 CSFGTGGAGTQYF TGCAGCTTCGGGACAGGGGGTGCAGGTACGCAGTATTTT
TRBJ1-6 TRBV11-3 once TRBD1 CASSTTGGNSPLHF TGTGCCAGCAGTACCACAGGGGGGAATTCACCCCTCCACTTT
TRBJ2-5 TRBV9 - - CASSVRDTYPPETQYF TGTGCCAGCAGCGTCCGGGACACCTACCCCCCGGAGACCCAGTACTTC
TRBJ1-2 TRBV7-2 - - CASSRQAFYGYTF TGTGCCAGCAGCCGACAGGCTTTCTATGGCTACACCTTC
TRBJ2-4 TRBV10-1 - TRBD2 CASSPASGGLLAKNIQYF TGCGCCAGCAGCCCCGCTAGCGGGGGCCTCTTAGCCAAAAACATTCAGTACTTC
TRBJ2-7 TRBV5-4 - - CASSLRAGIYEQYF TGTGCCAGCAGCCTGCGCGCGGGAATCTACGAGCAGTACTTC
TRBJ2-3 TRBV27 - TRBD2 CASMTGGRTDTQYF TGTGCCAGCATGACGGGGGGAAGGACAGATACGCAGTATTTT
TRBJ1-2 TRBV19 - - CASGQEINYGYTF TGTGCCAGTGGTCAAGAGATTAACTATGGCTACACCTTC
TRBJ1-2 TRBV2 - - CASSSTVGGGHGYTF TGTGCCAGCAGTTCCACAGTGGGGGGTGGTCATGGCTACACCTTC
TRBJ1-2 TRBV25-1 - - CASSGQWQGYTF TGTGCCAGCAGTGGACAGTGGCAGGGCTACACCTTC
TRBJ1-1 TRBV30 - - CAWRLRRGQNTEAFF TGTGCCTGGCGCTTGCGACGGGGTCAAAACACTGAAGCTTTCTTT
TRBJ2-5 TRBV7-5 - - CARSPSRETQYF TGTGCCAGAAGCCCAAGTCGGGAGACCCAGTACTTC
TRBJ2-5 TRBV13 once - CASSPSRETQYF TGTGCCAGCAGCCCCTCCCGAGAGACCCAGTACTTC
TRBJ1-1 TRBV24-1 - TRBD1 CAQRGTGDGDTEAFF TGTGCCCAACGGGGGACAGGGGATGGGGACACTGAAGCTTTCTTT
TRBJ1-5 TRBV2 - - CASSERVGSNQPQHF TGTGCCAGCAGTGAGAGGGTAGGAAGCAATCAGCCCCAGCATTTT
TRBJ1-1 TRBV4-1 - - CASSAPLRILGAFF TGCGCCAGCAGCGCACCCCTCAGGATTCTTGGAGCTTTCTTT
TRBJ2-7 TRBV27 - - CASSLGWVGDEQYF TGTGCCAGCAGTTTAGGCTGGGTAGGGGACGAGCAGTACTTC
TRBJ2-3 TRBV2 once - CATNRASTDTQYF TGTGCCACCAACAGGGCTAGCACAGATACGCAGTATTTT
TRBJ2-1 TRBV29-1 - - CSVFTSSRSYNEQFF TGCAGCGTTTTTACTAGCAGCCGCTCCTACAATGAGCAGTTCTTC
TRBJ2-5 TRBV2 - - CASSLLETQYF TGTGCCAGCAGCCTTCTGGAGACCCAGTACTTC
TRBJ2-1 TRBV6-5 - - CASSRVNEQFF TGTGCCAGCAGTCGGGTTAATGAGCAGTTCTTC
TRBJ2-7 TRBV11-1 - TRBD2 CASSRLAGQTYEQYF TGTGCCAGCAGTCGACTAGCGGGGCAGACCTACGAGCAGTACTTC
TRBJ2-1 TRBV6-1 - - CASSEASKGHTARNEQFF TGTGCCAGCAGTGAAGCGTCTAAGGGGCACACGGCACGGAATGAGCAGTTCTTC
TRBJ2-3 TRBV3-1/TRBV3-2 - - CASSSYSDTQYF TGTGCCAGCAGCAGCTATTCAGATACGCAGTATTTT
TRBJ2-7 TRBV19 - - CASSSGPQGYEQYF TGTGCCAGTAGTAGTGGACCCCAGGGGTACGAGCAGTACTTC
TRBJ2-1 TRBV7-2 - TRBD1 CASSLRTGKNEQFF TGTGCCAGCAGCTTACGGACAGGGAAGAATGAGCAGTTCTTC
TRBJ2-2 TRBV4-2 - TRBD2 CASRRLGGESTGELFF TGTGCCAGCAGGCGATTGGGAGGGGAGAGTACCGGGGAGCTGTTTTTT
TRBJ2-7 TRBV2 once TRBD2 CASSELSLAVSEQYF TGTGCCAGCAGTGAATTAAGCCTAGCGGTTAGTGAGCAGTACTTC
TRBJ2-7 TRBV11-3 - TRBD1 CASSLVGGFHEQYF TGTGCCAGCAGCTTAGTAGGGGGCTTCCACGAGCAGTACTTC
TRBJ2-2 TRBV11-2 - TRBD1 CASSPTGQPLTGELFF TGTGCCAGCAGCCCAACGGGACAGCCCCTAACCGGGGAGCTGTTTTTT
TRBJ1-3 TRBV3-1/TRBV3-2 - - CASSLDSFGNTIYF TGTGCCAGCAGCTTAGACAGTTTTGGAAACACCATATATTTT
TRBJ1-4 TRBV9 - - CASSQRDKTNEKLFF TGTGCCAGCAGCCAACGGGATAAAACTAATGAAAAACTGTTTTTT
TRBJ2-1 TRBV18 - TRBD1 CASSPPGQGNEQFF TGTGCCAGCTCACCCCCGGGACAGGGCAATGAGCAGTTCTTC
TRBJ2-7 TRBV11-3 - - CASSLRTDEQYF TGTGCCAGCAGTTTACGGACAGACGAGCAGTACTTC
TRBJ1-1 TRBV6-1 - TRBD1 CASSDKTGGGTEAFF TGTGCCAGCAGTGACAAGACAGGGGGGGGGACTGAAGCTTTCTTT
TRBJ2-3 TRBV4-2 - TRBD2 CAAAGAGTDTQYF TGTGCCGCAGCGGGGGCAGGCACAGATACGCAGTATTTT
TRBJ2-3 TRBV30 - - CACKGGGALDTQYF TGTGCCTGCAAGGGTGGGGGGGCGTTAGATACGCAGTATTTT
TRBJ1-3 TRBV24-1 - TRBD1 CATSDLAGGFSGNTIYF TGTGCCACCAGTGATTTGGCAGGGGGCTTTAGTGGAAACACCATATATTTT
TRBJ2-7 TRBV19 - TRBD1 CASRIGPGGEQYF TGTGCCAGTAGGATCGGCCCAGGGGGCGAGCAGTACTTC
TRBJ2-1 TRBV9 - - CASSVDLGQYNEQFF TGTGCCAGCAGCGTAGATTTGGGGCAGTACAATGAGCAGTTCTTC
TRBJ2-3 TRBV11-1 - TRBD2 CASSLRGYGDTQYF TGTGCCAGCAGCTTGCGGGGGTATGGAGATACGCAGTATTTT
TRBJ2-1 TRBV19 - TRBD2 CASSQTTSGAYNEQFF TGTGCCAGTAGTCAAACGACTAGCGGGGCCTACAATGAGCAGTTCTTC
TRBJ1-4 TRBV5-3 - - CARSQCVGGQTNEKLFF TGTGCCAGAAGCCAATGCGTCGGGGGGCAGACTAATGAAAAACTGTTTTTT
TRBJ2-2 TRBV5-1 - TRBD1 CASSLAQGAVGELFF TGCGCCAGCAGCTTGGCTCAGGGGGCGGTCGGGGAGCTGTTTTTT
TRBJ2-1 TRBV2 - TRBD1 CAKGQGAEYEQFF TGTGCCAAGGGACAGGGTGCGGAATACGAGCAGTTCTTC
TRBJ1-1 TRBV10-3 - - CAISESTSAQGTGAFF TGTGCCATCAGTGAGTCGACTAGCGCACAGGGTACAGGAGCTTTCTTT
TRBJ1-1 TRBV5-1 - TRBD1 CASSLAIRDRGTEAFF TGCGCCAGCAGCTTGGCCATACGGGACAGGGGCACTGAAGCTTTCTTT
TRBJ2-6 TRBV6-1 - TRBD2 CASSDHSGSGANVLTF TGTGCCAGTAGTGATCATAGCGGGTCTGGGGCCAACGTCCTGACTTTC
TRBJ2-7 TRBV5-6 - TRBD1 CASSLGPQGAYEQYF TGTGCCAGCAGCTTGGGGCCACAGGGGGCCTACGAGCAGTACTTC